This T cell receptor (beta chain) was captured in a study of graft-versus-host responses after intestinal transplantation. Background on the study: Recipients were all induced with anti-thymocyte globulin, then given tacrolimus and steroids for roughly 3 years.

Germline V lookup: CDR1 LNHDA, CDR2 SQIVND (reference sequence). This CDR3 is 14 amino acids long. V was shortened by 7 bases and J by 4 bases, with 16 bases between the two germline ends. TCRdb keeps only in-frame clones here, not all; method: immunoSEQ multiplex PCR. The sample lists around 88,000 clones, less than 90% seen once, with 15% to 20% in the top ten. Details on this clone: The antigen remains undetermined.

Study results and limitations: Present in recipient marrow, GvH clones included some that appeared first in ileum or blood. Allograft clonal ratios (graft-versus-host to host-versus-graft) were high in patients who had graft-donor T cell macrochimerism. Peak GvH clone levels in circulation were associated with early post-transplant HvG declines.

The sample here was unstimulated CD8+ T cells sorted from spleen or lymph node cells, taken before intestinal transplant. The sequence was collected from a human donor who received an intestinal transplant. J is TRBJ1-2 and V is TRBV19, with TRBD1 as a possible D gene (5 bases). In DNA, the CDR3 is TGTGCCAGTAAGTTTCAGCTCGGGGCCTATGGCTACACCTTC. Residues: CASKFQLGAYGYTF.